This T cell receptor beta chain was sequenced during a study of blood T cell repertoires in COVID-19. Turning to the study itself: Acute and convalescent COVID-19 samples came from the United States, Italy and Spain.

Sequenced by immunoSEQ multiplex PCR; TCRdb stores in-frame clones only, minus some. The sample shows about 55,000 clones, about 70% of them seen only once. What was sequenced was peripheral blood. This clonotype originated in a woman between 65 and 79 years old with acute or convalescent COVID-19.

CDR3 in amino acids: CASSATGGNQPQHF. CDR3 DNA sequence: TGTGCCAGCAGTGCGACAGGGGGCAATCAGCCCCAGCATTTT. The chain uses TRBV6-2 or TRBV6-3 and TRBJ1-5; TRBD1 agrees at 8 bases. The junction had 2 bases not matched to a gene; V was cut back by 5 bases and J by 2 bases. Germline V CDR1 and CDR2: MNHEY, SVGEGT. The CDR3 runs 14 residues.